The clone carrying this T cell receptor (beta chain) has at least ten counts. Its antigen is as yet unknown. The source of the sample is a study of early T cells in non-severe SARS-CoV-2 infection. General study findings and limits: The VDJdb matching leaned toward anti-spike CD8 responses and overlooked private and CD4 specificities.

V lost 3 bases to trimming and J lost 4 bases, with 12 bases between them. The CDR3 is 14 amino acids. Germline V gene lookup returns CDR1 KGHSH and CDR2 LQKENI. TCRdb passed the 5' RACE reads through MiXCR, listing each CDR3 protein once. The sample contains roughly 45,000 distinct CDR3 sequences, approximately 6% of which appear only once. This chain uses TRBV18 with TRBJ1-2; weak D call: TRBD1 (5 bases). This clonotype was obtained from an adult who was a healthcare worker with PCR-confirmed SARS-CoV-2 infection or an uninfected control (not recorded which). The sample in question was whole blood, obtained at baseline. The CDR3 sequence: CASSPSDSLYGYTF. In DNA form, the CDR3 reads TGTGCCAGCTCACCCTCAGACAGCCTCTATGGCTACACCTTC.